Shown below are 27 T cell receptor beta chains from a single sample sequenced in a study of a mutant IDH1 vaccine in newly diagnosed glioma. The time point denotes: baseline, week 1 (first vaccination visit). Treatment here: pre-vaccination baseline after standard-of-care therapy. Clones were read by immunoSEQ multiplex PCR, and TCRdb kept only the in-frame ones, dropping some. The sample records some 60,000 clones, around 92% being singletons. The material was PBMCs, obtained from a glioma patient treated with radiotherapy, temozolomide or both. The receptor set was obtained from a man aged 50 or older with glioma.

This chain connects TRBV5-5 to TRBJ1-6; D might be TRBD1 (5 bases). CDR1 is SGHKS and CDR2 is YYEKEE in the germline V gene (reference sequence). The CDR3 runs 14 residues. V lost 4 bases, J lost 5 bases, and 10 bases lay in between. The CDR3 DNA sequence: TGTGCCAGCAGCCCGGGACGGAATAATTCACCCCTCCACTTT. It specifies CASSPGRNNSPLHF.

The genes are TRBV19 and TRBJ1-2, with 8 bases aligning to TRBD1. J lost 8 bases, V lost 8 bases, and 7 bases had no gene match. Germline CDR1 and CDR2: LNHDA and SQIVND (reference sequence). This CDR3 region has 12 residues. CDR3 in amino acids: CASAGQGQGYTF. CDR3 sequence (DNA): TGTGCCAGTGCCGGACAGGGTCAGGGCTACACCTTC.

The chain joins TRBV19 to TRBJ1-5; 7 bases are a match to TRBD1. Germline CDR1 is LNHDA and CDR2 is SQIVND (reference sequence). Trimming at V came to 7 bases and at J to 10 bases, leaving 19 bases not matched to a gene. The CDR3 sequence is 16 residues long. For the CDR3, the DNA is TGTGCCAGTACCCCTGCGGGGACAGCAGCTGGAGATCCCCAGCATTTT. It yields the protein CASTPAGTAAGDPQHF.

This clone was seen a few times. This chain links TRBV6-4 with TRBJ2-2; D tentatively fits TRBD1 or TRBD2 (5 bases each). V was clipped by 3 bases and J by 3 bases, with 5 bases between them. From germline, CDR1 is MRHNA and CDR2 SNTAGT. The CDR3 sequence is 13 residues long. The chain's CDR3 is CASSEGDTGELFF. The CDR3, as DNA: TGTGCCAGCAGTGAGGGGGACACCGGGGAGCTGTTTTTT.

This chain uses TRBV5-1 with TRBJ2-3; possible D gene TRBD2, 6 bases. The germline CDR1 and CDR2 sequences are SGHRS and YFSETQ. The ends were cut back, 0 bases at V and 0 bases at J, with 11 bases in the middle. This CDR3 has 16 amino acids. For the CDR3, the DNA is TGCGCCAGCAGCTTGGGAACTAGCACTAGCACAGATACGCAGTATTTT. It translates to CASSLGTSTSTDTQYF.

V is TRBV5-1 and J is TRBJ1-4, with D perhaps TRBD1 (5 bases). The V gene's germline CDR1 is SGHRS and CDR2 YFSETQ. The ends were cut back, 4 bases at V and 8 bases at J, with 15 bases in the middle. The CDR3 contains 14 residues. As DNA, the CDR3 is TGCGCCAGCAGCCCTACGCGGGGCGGCGAAAAACTGTTTTTT. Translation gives CASSPTRGGEKLFF. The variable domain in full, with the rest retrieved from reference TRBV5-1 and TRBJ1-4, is KAGVTQTPRYLIKTRGQQVTLSCSPISGHRSVSWYQQTPGQGLQFLFEYFSETQRNKGNFPGRFSGRQFSNSRSEMNVSTLELGDSALYLCASSPTRGGEKLFFGSGTQLSVL.

CDR3 bases: TGTGCCAGTAGAGTACACGGCAGGGGAGCCTACGAGCAGTACTTC. Translating gives CASRVHGRGAYEQYF. The gene calls are TRBV19 and TRBJ2-7, with D perhaps TRBD1 (6 bases). Trimming removed 6 bases at V and 2 bases at J, with 17 bases between. Germline lookup yields CDR1 LNHDA and CDR2 SQIVND (reference sequence). The CDR3 is 15 amino acids.

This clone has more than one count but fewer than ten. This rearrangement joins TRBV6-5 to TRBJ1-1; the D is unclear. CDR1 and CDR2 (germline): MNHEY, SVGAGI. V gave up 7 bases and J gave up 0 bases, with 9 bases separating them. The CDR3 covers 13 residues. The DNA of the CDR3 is TGTGCCAGCACCCCGGCGATGAACACTGAAGCTTTCTTT. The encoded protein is CASTPAMNTEAFF.

The CDR3 sequence: CASSPLYRERGEKLFF. CDR3 nucleotide sequence: TGTGCCAGCTCACCGCTTTATCGGGAAAGAGGCGAAAAACTGTTTTTT. The chain combines TRBV18 with TRBJ1-4; unclear D gene. Germline lookup yields CDR1 KGHSH and CDR2 LQKENI. Between the trimmed V and J ends, which lost 3 bases and 8 bases, there was a span of 19 bases. The CDR3 consists of 16 residues.

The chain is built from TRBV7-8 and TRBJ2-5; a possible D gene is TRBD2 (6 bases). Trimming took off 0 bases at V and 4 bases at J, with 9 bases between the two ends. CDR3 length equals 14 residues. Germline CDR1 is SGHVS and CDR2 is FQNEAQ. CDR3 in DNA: TGTGCCAGCAGCTTAGCGGGAGGCAGAGAGACCCAGTACTTC. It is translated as CASSLAGGRETQYF. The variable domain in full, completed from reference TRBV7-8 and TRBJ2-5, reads GAGVSQSPRYKVAKRGQDVALRCDPISGHVSLFWYQQALGQGPEFLTYFQNEAQLDKSGLPSDRFFAERPEGSVSTLKIQRTQQEDSAVYLCASSLAGGRETQYFGPGTRLLVL.

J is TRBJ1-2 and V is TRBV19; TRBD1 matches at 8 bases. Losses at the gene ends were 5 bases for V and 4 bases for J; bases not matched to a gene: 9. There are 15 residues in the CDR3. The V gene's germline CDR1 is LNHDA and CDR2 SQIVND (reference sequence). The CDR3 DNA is TGTGCCAGTAGTCCCTATGGACAGGGCGTCTATGGCTACACCTTC. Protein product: CASSPYGQGVYGYTF.

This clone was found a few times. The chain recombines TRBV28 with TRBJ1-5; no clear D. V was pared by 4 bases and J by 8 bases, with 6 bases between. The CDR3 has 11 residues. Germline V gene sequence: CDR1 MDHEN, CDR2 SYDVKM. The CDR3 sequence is CASSSRKPQHF. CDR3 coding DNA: TGTGCCAGCAGTTCGCGTAAGCCCCAGCATTTT.

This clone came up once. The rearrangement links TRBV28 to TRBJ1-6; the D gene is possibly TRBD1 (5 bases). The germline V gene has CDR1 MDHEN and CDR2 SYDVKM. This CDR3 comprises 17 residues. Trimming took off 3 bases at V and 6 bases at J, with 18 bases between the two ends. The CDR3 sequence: CASSFQGRAGSNSPLHF. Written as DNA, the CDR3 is TGTGCCAGCAGTTTTCAGGGCAGGGCCGGCAGTAATTCACCCCTCCACTTT.

CDR3 in DNA: TGTGCCAGCAGAGGAGGGCGAAAGAGTTCACCCCTCCACTTT. It specifies CASRGGRKSSPLHF. The chain joins TRBV28 to TRBJ1-6, with unresolved D. The CDR3 spans 14 residues. Looked up from germline, CDR1 is MDHEN and CDR2 is SYDVKM. The V gene lost 6 bases and the J gene lost 9 bases, with 15 bases spanning the gap.

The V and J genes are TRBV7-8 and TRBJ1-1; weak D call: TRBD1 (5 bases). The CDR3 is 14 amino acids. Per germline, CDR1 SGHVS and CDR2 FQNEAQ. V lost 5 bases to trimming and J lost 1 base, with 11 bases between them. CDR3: CASSPSTENTEAFF. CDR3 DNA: TGTGCCAGCAGCCCGTCGACAGAGAACACTGAAGCTTTCTTT.

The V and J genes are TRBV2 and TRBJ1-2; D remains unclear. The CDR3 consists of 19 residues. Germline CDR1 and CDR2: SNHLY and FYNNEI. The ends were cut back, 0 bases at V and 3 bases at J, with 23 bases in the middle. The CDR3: CASSEAGVRSPARHYGYTF. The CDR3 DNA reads TGTGCCAGCAGTGAAGCCGGCGTGAGGTCCCCTGCCCGCCACTATGGCTACACCTTC.

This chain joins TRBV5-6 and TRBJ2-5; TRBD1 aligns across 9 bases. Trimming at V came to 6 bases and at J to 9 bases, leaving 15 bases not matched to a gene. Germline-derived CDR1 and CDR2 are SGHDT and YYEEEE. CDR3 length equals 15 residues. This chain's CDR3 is CASTHFRDRGDAQYF. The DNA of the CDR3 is TGTGCCAGCACCCACTTCCGAGACAGGGGGGATGCCCAGTACTTC.

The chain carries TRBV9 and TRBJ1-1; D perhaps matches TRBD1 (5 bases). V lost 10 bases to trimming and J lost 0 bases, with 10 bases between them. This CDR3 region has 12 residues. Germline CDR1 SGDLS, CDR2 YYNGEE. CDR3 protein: CASQGMNTEAFF. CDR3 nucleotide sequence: TGTGCCTCGCAGGGAATGAACACTGAAGCTTTCTTT.

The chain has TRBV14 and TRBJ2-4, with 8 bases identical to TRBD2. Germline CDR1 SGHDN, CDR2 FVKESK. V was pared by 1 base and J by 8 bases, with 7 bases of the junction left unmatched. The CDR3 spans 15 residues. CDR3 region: CASSQGPSGRDIQYF. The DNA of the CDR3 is TGTGCCAGCAGCCAAGGACCCAGCGGGAGAGACATTCAGTACTTC.

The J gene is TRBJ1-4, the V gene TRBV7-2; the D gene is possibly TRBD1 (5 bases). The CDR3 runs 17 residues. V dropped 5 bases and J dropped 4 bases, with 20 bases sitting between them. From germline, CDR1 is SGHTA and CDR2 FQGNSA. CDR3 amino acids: CASSPFIGGRINEKLFF. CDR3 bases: TGTGCCAGCAGCCCATTCATTGGGGGGAGAATTAATGAAAAACTGTTTTTT.

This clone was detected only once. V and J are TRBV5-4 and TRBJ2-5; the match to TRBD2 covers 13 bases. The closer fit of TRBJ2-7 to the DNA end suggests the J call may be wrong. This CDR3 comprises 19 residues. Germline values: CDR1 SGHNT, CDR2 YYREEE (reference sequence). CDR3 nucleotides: TGTGCCAGCACCCCCGGAGGACTAGCGGGGGCCCGAAGCTCCTACGAGCAGTACTTC. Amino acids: CASTPGGLAGARSSYEQYF.

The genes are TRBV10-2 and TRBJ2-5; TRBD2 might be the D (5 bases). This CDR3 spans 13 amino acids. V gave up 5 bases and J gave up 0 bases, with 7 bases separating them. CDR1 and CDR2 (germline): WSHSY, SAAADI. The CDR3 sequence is CASSRGYQETQYF. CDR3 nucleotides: TGCGCCAGCAGTAGAGGGTACCAAGAGACCCAGTACTTC.

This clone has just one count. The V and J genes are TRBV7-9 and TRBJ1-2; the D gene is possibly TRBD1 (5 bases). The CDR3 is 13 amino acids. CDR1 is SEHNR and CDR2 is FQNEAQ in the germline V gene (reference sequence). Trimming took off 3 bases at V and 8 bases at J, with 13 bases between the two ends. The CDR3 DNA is TGTGCCAGCAGCTTTGAGACAGTCCACGGCTACACCTTC. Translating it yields CASSFETVHGYTF.

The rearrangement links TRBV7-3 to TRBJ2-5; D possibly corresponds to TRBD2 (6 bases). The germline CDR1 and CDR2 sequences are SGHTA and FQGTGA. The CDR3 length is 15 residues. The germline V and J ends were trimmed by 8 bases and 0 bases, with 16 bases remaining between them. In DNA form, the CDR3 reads TGTGCCAGCTCTCAAGGTGGGGGGAACCAAGAGACCCAGTACTTC. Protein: CASSQGGGNQETQYF.

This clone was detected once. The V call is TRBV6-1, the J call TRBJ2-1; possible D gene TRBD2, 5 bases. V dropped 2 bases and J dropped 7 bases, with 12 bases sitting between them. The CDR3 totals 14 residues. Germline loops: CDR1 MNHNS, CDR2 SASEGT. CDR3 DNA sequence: TGTGCCAGCAGTGAATCCGGGATGCGAAATGAGCAGTTCTTC. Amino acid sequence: CASSESGMRNEQFF.

CDR3 bases: TGTGCCATCAGAGAAGAAAAAGTTACTGAAGCTTTCTTT. It yields the protein CAIREEKVTEAFF. This sequence joins TRBV10-3 and TRBJ1-1; D unresolved. Deletions cut 6 bases from V and 5 bases from J, with 13 bases between. Per the germline V gene, CDR1 is ENHRY and CDR2 is SYGVKD. This CDR3 contains 13 residues.

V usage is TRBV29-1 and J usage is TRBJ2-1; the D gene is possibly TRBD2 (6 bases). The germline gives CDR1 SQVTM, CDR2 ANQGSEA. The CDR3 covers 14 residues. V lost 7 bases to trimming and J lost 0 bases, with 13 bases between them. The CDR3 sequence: CSGKRVGSYNEQFF. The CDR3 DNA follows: TGCAGCGGTAAGCGGGTCGGCTCCTACAATGAGCAGTTCTTC.